This T cell receptor (beta chain) comes out of a study of blood T cell repertoires in COVID-19. In Cohort 3, a recovered donor had either two negative PCRs, clearance, or symptom resolution. The germline V gene encodes CDR1 SGHNT and CDR2 YENEEA. Trimming left V 4 bases short and J 0 bases short, with 12 bases between. The CDR3 totals 15 residues. This table comes from immunoSEQ multiplex PCR, and its TCRdb copy is limited to in-frame clones, with some not included. The sample shows fewer than 450,000 clones, less than 95% of them seen only once. Sequencing was performed on PBMCs or T cells enriched from blood (not recorded which). J is TRBJ1-2 and V is TRBV11-3; no clear D gene. The TCR was taken from a young man who had recovered from COVID-19. Written as DNA, the CDR3 is TGTGCCAGCAGCTCACGCTTAGGAGCTAACTATGGCTACACCTTC. Its protein product is CASSSRLGANYGYTF.